The clone carrying this TCR beta chain was recorded many times. Its antigen is unknown. This sample is part of a study of T-cell reconstitution after alpha-beta-depleted transplantation in children. Researchers prepared the TCRbeta library using unique molecular identifiers, the study reports. TCRdb ran MiXCR on the PCR reads and lists one entry per CDR3 protein. The repertoire holds over 90,000 distinct CDR3 sequences, with roughly 7.2% as singletons. Broader study findings: T-cell counts and diversity at one year post-transplant came mainly from newly produced T cells.

Per the germline V gene, CDR1 is DFQATT and CDR2 is SNEGSKA (reference sequence). This CDR3 has 13 residues. V lost 3 bases and J lost 6, with 12 bases in between. The TCR comes from a boy aged 2 to 10 with acute lymphoblastic leukemia, due to receive a stem cell transplant. Sample: PBMCs, taken before TCRalphabeta/CD19-depleted stem cell transplant. This rearrangement joins TRBV20-1 to TRBJ1-3; D is possibly TRBD1 (5 bases). The CDR3 sequence is CSASPRDENTIYF. CDR3 DNA sequence: TGCAGTGCTAGCCCCCGGGACGAAAACACCATATATTTT.